These 15 T cell receptor beta chains originate from one sample sequenced in a study of cytomegalovirus exposure and HLA in healthy donors. Profiling relied on immunoSEQ multiplex PCR, and the TCRdb table lists in-frame clones only, not all of them. The sample lists about 120,000 clones, approximately 87% occurring once. What was sequenced was PBMCs. Every receptor here comes from a woman between 18 and 29 years old in good health and CMV-seropositive.

This chain links TRBV7-9 with TRBJ1-5; D remains unclear. The V and J ends lost 2 bases and 4 bases respectively, with 3 bases between them. The CDR3 has 12 amino acids. Germline-derived CDR1 and CDR2 are SEHNR and FQNEAQ (reference sequence). This CDR3 is CASSLLNQPQHF. CDR3 nucleotides: TGTGCCAGCAGCTTACTGAATCAGCCCCAGCATTTT. The whole variable domain, remainder taken from reference TRBV7-9 and TRBJ1-5, is DTGVSQNPRHKITKRGQNVTFRCDPISEHNRLYWYRQTLGQGPEFLTYFQNEAQLEKSRLLSDRFSAERPKGSFSTLEIQRTEQGDSAMYLCASSLLNQPQHFGDGTRLSIL.

The rearrangement links TRBV5-1 to TRBJ2-1; D is perhaps TRBD1 (6 bases). The CDR3 sequence is 13 residues long. Germline V CDR1 and CDR2: SGHRS, YFSETQ. The V and J ends lost 2 bases and 3 bases respectively, with 6 bases between them. The CDR3 reads CASSFRGYNEQFF. CDR3 DNA: TGCGCCAGCAGCTTCAGGGGCTACAATGAGCAGTTCTTC. Full variable domain (remainder filled in from reference TRBV5-1 and TRBJ2-1): KAGVTQTPRYLIKTRGQQVTLSCSPISGHRSVSWYQQTPGQGLQFLFEYFSETQRNKGNFPGRFSGRQFSNSRSEMNVSTLELGDSALYLCASSFRGYNEQFFGPGTRLTVL.

The chain recombines TRBV4-1 with TRBJ2-7, with 7 nucleotides matching TRBD2. There are 13 residues in the CDR3. Losses at the gene ends were 5 bases for V and 3 bases for J; bases not matched to a gene: 4. Germline V gene sequence: CDR1 MGHRA, CDR2 YSYEKL. Written as DNA, the CDR3 is TGCGCCAGCAGCAAGAGGGAGGGCTACGAGCAGTACTTC. Encoded protein: CASSKREGYEQYF.

This chain uses TRBV20-1 with TRBJ2-3; maybe TRBD2 (6 bases). The V gene's germline CDR1 is DFQATT and CDR2 SNEGSKA (reference sequence). CDR3 length: 11 amino acids. CDR3 sequence (DNA): TGCATAACAGCGCGGGGAGATACGCAGTATTTT. It yields the protein CITARGDTQYF.

CDR3 in DNA: TGCGCCAGCAGCTTAGCGGGAGATACGCAGTATTTT. Its translation is CASSLAGDTQYF. The rearrangement links TRBV5-1 to TRBJ2-3; the D gene is possibly TRBD2 (6 bases). Germline V gene data show CDR1 as SGHRS and CDR2 as YFSETQ. V was clipped by 2 bases and J by 5 bases, with 6 bases between them. The CDR3 is 12 amino acids.

The chain couples TRBV29-1 to TRBJ2-7; 11 positions agree with TRBD1. Germline V gives CDR1 SQVTM, CDR2 ANQGSEA. The CDR3 is 13 residues long. J lost 4 bases, V lost 7 bases, and 6 bases had no gene match. CDR3 bases: TGCAGCGGGGCGGGACAGGGGGGGTACGAGCAGTACTTC. Protein sequence: CSGAGQGGYEQYF.

The chain joins TRBV5-1 to TRBJ1-1; 8 bases align to TRBD1. This CDR3 region has 14 residues. In germline, CDR1 is SGHRS, CDR2 YFSETQ. V lost 3 bases, J lost 3 bases, and 4 bases stayed unmatched. CDR3 amino acids: CASSWGTGDTEAFF. DNA of the CDR3: TGCGCCAGCAGCTGGGGGACAGGCGACACTGAAGCTTTCTTT. Full variable domain (rest looked up from reference TRBV5-1 and TRBJ1-1): KAGVTQTPRYLIKTRGQQVTLSCSPISGHRSVSWYQQTPGQGLQFLFEYFSETQRNKGNFPGRFSGRQFSNSRSEMNVSTLELGDSALYLCASSWGTGDTEAFFGQGTRLTVV.

The rearrangement links TRBV7-3 to TRBJ1-1, with D possibly matching TRBD1 (5 bases). Trimming left V 5 bases short and J 6 bases short, with 13 bases between. This CDR3 is built from 13 residues. Germline CDR1 is SGHTA and CDR2 is FQGTGA. The DNA of the CDR3 is TGTGCCAGCAGCCAACAAAGGGGTGCTGAAGCTTTCTTT. This translates into CASSQQRGAEAFF.

The chain links TRBV27 to TRBJ2-7; 11 bases are shared with TRBD1. J gave up 6 bases and V 3 bases, and 4 bases lay outside the gene matches. CDR1 MNHEY and CDR2 SMNVEV come from the germline V gene (reference sequence). The length of the CDR3 is 14 residues. The CDR3 bases are TGTGCCAGCAGTTTTAAGGGGACAGGGGGCGAGCAGTACTTC. Translating it yields CASSFKGTGGEQYF.

The chain employs TRBV7-9 and TRBJ1-1; no definite D call. Deletions cut 2 bases from V and 7 bases from J, with 11 bases between. This CDR3 has 13 amino acids. Germline lookup yields CDR1 SEHNR and CDR2 FQNEAQ (reference sequence). Written as DNA, the CDR3 is TGTGCCAGCAGCTTAAGTGGCGCGGGTGAAGCTTTCTTT. This sequence encodes CASSLSGAGEAFF. Complete variable domain (other parts from reference TRBV7-9 and TRBJ1-1): DTGVSQNPRHKITKRGQNVTFRCDPISEHNRLYWYRQTLGQGPEFLTYFQNEAQLEKSRLLSDRFSAERPKGSFSTLEIQRTEQGDSAMYLCASSLSGAGEAFFGQGTRLTVV.

V is TRBV29-1 and J is TRBJ2-1; 14 nucleotides align to TRBD2. Germline V CDR1 and CDR2: SQVTM, ANQGSEA. Germline trimming cut 4 bases from V and 3 bases from J; bases unmatched to any gene: 14. The CDR3 has 19 amino acids. The DNA of the CDR3 is TGCAGCGTTGCCGGACTAGCGGGGGGCTCGGAGGCTTACTACAATGAGCAGTTCTTC. Encoded protein: CSVAGLAGGSEAYYNEQFF.

This clone has only one observation. J is TRBJ1-2 and V is TRBV7-9; maybe TRBD1 (5 bases). The CDR3 has 15 amino acids. The germline V gene has CDR1 SEHNR and CDR2 FQNEAQ (reference sequence). V lost 0 bases, J lost 4 bases, and 12 bases lay in between. The CDR3 spells CASSLAGGASYGYTF. The CDR3, as DNA: TGTGCCAGCAGCTTAGCGGGAGGGGCCAGCTATGGCTACACCTTC.

The V gene is TRBV30, the J gene TRBJ1-1; weak D call: TRBD1 (5 bases). The ends were cut back, 5 bases at V and 2 bases at J, with 12 bases in the middle. The CDR3 has 13 amino acids. Germline V gives CDR1 GTSNPN, CDR2 SVGIG (reference sequence). The CDR3 DNA reads TGTGCCTGGGCGGCGGGGGGTAACACTGAAGCTTTCTTT. Protein: CAWAAGGNTEAFF.

The chain employs TRBV27 and TRBJ2-5, with D perhaps matching TRBD2 (7 bases). V lost 4 bases and J lost 0, with 15 bases in between. CDR1 and CDR2 (germline): MNHEY, SMNVEV (reference sequence). The CDR3 contains 16 residues. This CDR3 reads CASSSMGGADQETQYF. The CDR3 nucleotides read TGTGCCAGCAGTTCCATGGGGGGGGCAGACCAAGAGACCCAGTACTTC.

The chain employs TRBV5-1 and TRBJ1-2, with 7 bases fitting TRBD1. The germline gives CDR1 SGHRS, CDR2 YFSETQ. The CDR3 is 15 amino acids. The V gene end was trimmed by 7 bases and the J gene end by 4 bases; junction bases not matched to a gene: 13. CDR3 DNA sequence: TGCGCCAGCCGGGAGAATACAGGGGACGGCTATGGCTACACCTTC. It codes for CASRENTGDGYGYTF.